One T cell receptor (beta chain) is described in this entry. Its antigen target is currently unknown. No per-base quality is available; no much larger clone lies one base away. This record comes from a study of shared clonotypes between healthy human individuals (TCRdb year 2020). About the investigation overall: Two women and three men aged 18 to 49 years were included in the cohort. Per donor, three plates each were used for CD4 naive and CD4 memory, two for CD8 naive, and one for CD8 memory. The study deeply sequenced blood TCR repertoires of about 5 healthy adults to estimate repertoire size and the extent of clonotype sharing between individuals. Libraries were prepared and TCR repertoires were sequenced by different laboratories using diverse techniques, in order to increase sequencing depth and limit assay-specific biases. Between about 0.9 and 9 billion PBMCs per donor were obtained by leukapheresis. Study-level results and caveats: Because the study included only a small number of donors, the genetic and exposure-history diversity represented was limited. Higher generation probabilities were observed for clonotypes shared by all four sorted-subset donors than for non-shared clonotypes. Incomplete sequencing was indicated by rarefaction of sorted-subset datasets, despite the large sequencing depth. Sampling was limited to blood, and TCR repertoires in tissue likely differ from TCR repertoires in blood. Pairwise subsampling indicated that sequencing depth was expected to affect the degree of clonotype sharing among donors. Sharing across a few donors was observed for about 5% of naive CD4, around 3.5% of naive CD8, roughly 2.4% of memory CD4, and roughly 0.4% of memory CD8 clonotypes. Naive subsets generally had larger estimated clonotype richness than memory subsets.

The germline V gene specifies SGHVS as CDR1 and FNYEAQ as CDR2. The junction carries 10 bases between V and J, which are trimmed by 1 base and 7 bases respectively. The CDR3 covers 14 residues, taking in both the cysteine and the phenylalanine. Of the read, only the CDR3 DNA is kept; its 42 bases are in frame from base 1. TCR CDR3 regions were amplified from genomic DNA by multiplex PCR using the deep immunoSEQ assay. Genomic DNA extracted from each cell subset was distributed evenly over all wells of several immunoSEQ 96-well plates, and each plate served as one replicate. For sorted subsets, roughly 200 ng genomic DNA, equal to tens of thousands of T cell genomes, was loaded into each replicate PCR. Purified libraries were measured with a Qubit 3.0 fluorometer, size-checked on a Bioanalyzer 2100, and measured again with the KAPA Library Quantification kit. Each immunoSEQ 96-well plate was sequenced on its own single-read 150-cycle Illumina NextSeq 550 flow cell. Per the source publication's procedure: Because only junctional sequences without quality scores were contained in the immunoSEQ output, filtering matching that applied to full-length reads could not be performed. Sequences were annotated with PyIR, a Python wrapper for IgBLAST v1.9, and V/J genes and CDR3 were assigned using IMGT germline references. Reads were filtered out if the reads had weak V/J assignments (E-value above 1e-6), no CDR3, stop codons, out-of-frame junctions, or ambiguous translated residues. V3J clonotypes were defined as sequences sharing the same inferred V gene, J gene, and CDR3 amino acid sequence. The percentage overlap between two repertoires was calculated by dividing the number of shared unique clonotypes by the size of the smaller repertoire. Three approaches were used to assess repertoire richness: RTK rarefaction, the Chao1 estimator, and Recon v2.1 estimates of unobserved clonotypes. Generation probabilities were computed with OLGA for all TCRbeta clonotypes obtained by the gDNA method from a few donors. This is the immuneACCESS table as TCRdb keeps it, with only in-frame sequences that have V and J called. A part of the clones is gone; compared with another copy, unresolved V genes explain less than half, and the rest is unexplained. V and J calls and clone size are given by that table; D and trimming were obtained from the DNA. Here the sample has about 2.3 million clones; roughly 90% occur a single time. Approximately 0.39% of the sample belongs to the ten largest clones.

The donors were healthy, HIV-negative adults who had no recently reported acute infections or vaccinations. Only Caucasian adults living in Nashville, Tennessee, USA were represented among the donors. CD4+ T cells were enriched by magnetic negative selection, after which naive cells were positively selected on CD45RA and the negative fraction was taken as the memory subset. Blood was obtained by leukapheresis, after which PBMCs were separated by Ficoll-Histopaque density gradient centrifugation and cryopreserved in liquid nitrogen vapor phase. Purity and quantity of every magnetically sorted T cell population were checked by analytical flow cytometry. From each sorted fraction, genomic DNA was isolated and quantified by UV absorbance on a Nanodrop 2000c.

The V and J genes are TRBV7-6 and TRBJ2-2; the D gene is not confidently resolved. Sample: naive CD4+ T cells from PBMCs. In the paper's terms, the cell subset or site label means: CD45RA+ positively selected. The receptor's source is a man aged 18 to 35 in good health. Some clones in this sample may be carry-over from other donors' samples. The bases read TGTGCCAGCAGCTTAGTCGATAAGATCGGGGAGCTGTTTTTT. It is translated as CASSLVDKIGELFF.